This paragraph covers one TCR beta chain sequence. 60 Vbeta and 13 Jbeta primers were used in PCR. Libraries were prepared by immunoSEQ multiplex PCR; TCRdb keeps only in-frame clonotypes and omits some of them. The top ten hold 20% to 30% of the sample, which has tens of thousands of clones, nearly 80% seen once. The data are from a study of cytomegalovirus exposure and HLA in healthy donors. The TCR comes from a woman in her forties or fifties in good health and CMV-seropositive. Sequencing used PBMCs.

The DNA of the CDR3 is TGTGCCTGTCGGCTGGGGAGGGGAAGGAACACCATATATTTT. It codes for CACRLGRGRNTIYF. The chain combines TRBV30 with TRBJ1-3; weak D call: TRBD1 (5 bases). This CDR3 region has 14 residues. With 6 bases removed from V and 7 bases from J, the gap between germline ends came to 19 bases. CDR1 and CDR2 from the germline V gene are GTSNPN and SVGIG (reference sequence).